This T cell receptor (beta chain) was observed in a study of response to subunit inactivated influenza vaccine. Trimming pared 3 bases from V and 0 bases from J, leaving 9 bases between. The CDR3 contains 14 residues. CDR1 is SGHRS, CDR2 YFSETQ, per germline. TCRdb analysed the RT-PCR reads with MiXCR anew, one entry per CDR3 protein. This sample has some 540,000 distinct CDR3 sequences, with around 25% found just once. In this sample, this clonotype turned up a few times. These data were also filed under a second study, of T cells expressing NK-cell markers. That report adds: With UMIs, 5'RACE template switching was used to make TCR beta cDNA. With respect to HCMV, most of the eight sequenced donors were seropositive, and one was seronegative. What restricted sorting to alpha-beta TCR T cells in several experiments was an anti-gamma-delta TCR antibody. The contribution of dominant NKG2C+ clonotypes to CD8+ T cells in five to seven donors was roughly 1.0-8%.

This sequence joins TRBV5-1 and TRBJ1-1, with D perhaps matching TRBD1 (6 bases). This sample comprised CD4+ T cells sorted from PBMCs, obtained 11 to 12 days after vaccination. The source is a man aged 50-60 years who received an inactivated influenza vaccine. The CDR3 DNA reads TGCGCCAGCAGCTCTGACAGGTTGAACACTGAAGCTTTCTTT. This translates into CASSSDRLNTEAFF.